Below, 27 T cell receptor beta chains from the same sample are listed, as sequenced in a study of post-analysis software for immune sequencing data. Incorporated into the TCR beta cDNA libraries were unique molecular identifiers, which served to reduce PCR and sequencing biases. TCRdb reprocessed the PCR reads with MiXCR, giving one entry per CDR3 protein. The sample lists about 430,000 distinct CDR3 sequences, 39% occurring once. Study-wide results and limits: Higher frequency in patients than in controls was seen for roughly five TRBV segments, with TRBV5-6, TRBV5-1 and TRBV20-1 among them.

No antigens are known for them. The sequencing input was blood. The origin of the receptors is a girl under 10 years old with multiple sclerosis.

This clonotype was seen a handful of times. The genes are TRBV12-3 or TRBV12-4 and TRBJ2-7; tentatively, D is TRBD2 (5 bases). Trimming removed 6 bases at V and 2 bases at J, with 14 bases between. This CDR3 is built from 14 residues. CDR3 amino acids: CASSRVGGPYEQYF. The CDR3 nucleotides are TGTGCCAGCAGCCGCGTAGGAGGTCCCTACGAGCAGTACTTC.

This clonotype has a handful of counts. A clone one base away is much larger, so this may be a read error. V usage is TRBV6-5 and J usage is TRBJ2-7; D ambiguous. The CDR3 runs 12 residues. Looked up from germline, CDR1 is MNHEY and CDR2 is SVGAGI. Between the trimmed V and J ends, which lost 2 bases and 1 base, there was a span of 3 bases. In nucleotides, the CDR3 is TGTGCCAGCAGTTACCCTTCCTACGAGCAGTACTTC. This codes for CASSYPSYEQYF.

This chain uses TRBV28 with TRBJ2-5; D gene ambiguous. The J call may be wrong; the DNA end is better matched by TRBJ2-7. This CDR3 comprises 11 residues. Germline CDR1 is MDHEN and CDR2 is SYDVKM. Here the CDR3 DNA reads TGTGCCAGCGGAGATCCTTACGAGCAGTACTTC. It translates to CASGDPYEQYF.

This chain uses TRBV29-1 with TRBJ1-2, with TRBD1 identical over 7 bases. The germline V gene has CDR1 SQVTM and CDR2 ANQGSEA. The length of the CDR3 is 12 residues. The V segment lost 3 bases and the J segment 7 bases; nucleotides outside the gene matches: 5. CDR3 sequence (DNA): TGCAGCGTTGAGACAGGGATCAGTGGCTACACCTTC. Its translation: CSVETGISGYTF. The full variable domain, with the rest looked up from reference TRBV29-1 and TRBJ1-2, is SAVISQKPSRDICQRGTSLTIQCQVDSQVTMMFWYRQQPGQSLTLIATANQGSEATYESGFVIDKFPISRPNLTFSTLTVSNMSPEDSSIYLCSVETGISGYTFGSGTRLTVV.

The V gene is TRBV11-1, the J gene TRBJ1-1, with D uncertain. Germline V gives CDR1 SGHAT, CDR2 FQDESV (reference sequence). Trimming left V 2 bases short and J 1 base short, with 11 bases between. CDR3 size: 15 residues. The CDR3: CASSLPEGWNTEAFF. Here the CDR3 DNA reads TGTGCCAGCAGCTTACCAGAGGGCTGGAACACTGAAGCTTTCTTT. Looking up the rest from reference TRBV11-1 and TRBJ1-1 gives the full variable domain: EAEVAQSPRYKITEKSQAVAFWCDPISGHATLYWYRQILGQGPELLVQFQDESVVDDSQLPKDRFSAERLKGVDSTLKIQPAELGDSAMYLCASSLPEGWNTEAFFGQGTRLTVV.

As DNA, the CDR3 is TGTGCCAGCAGTCCTCAGGGGTTCAATCAGCCCCAGCATTTT. Translating it yields CASSPQGFNQPQHF. The V gene is TRBV12-3 or TRBV12-4, the J gene TRBJ1-5, with D perhaps TRBD1 (6 bases). Trimming left V 5 bases short and J 3 bases short, with 11 bases between. There are 14 residues in the CDR3.

This clonotype was recorded a few times. The rearrangement joins TRBV20-1 to TRBJ2-5, with TRBD1 matching over 7 bases. Germline V lookup: CDR1 DFQATT, CDR2 SNEGSKA (reference sequence). This CDR3 has 13 residues. In DNA, the CDR3 is TGCAGCGGAGACAGGGTATCTCGAGAGACCCAGTACTTC. Residues: CSGDRVSRETQYF.

This sequence joins TRBV6-5 and TRBJ2-7; tentative D call: TRBD1 (5 bases). Germline lookup yields CDR1 MNHEY and CDR2 SVGAGI. The CDR3 extends over 13 amino acids. V lost 2 bases to trimming and J lost 1 base, with 6 bases between them. CDR3 sequence reads: CASSYGHSYEQYF. The CDR3 DNA reads as TGTGCCAGCAGTTACGGACATTCCTACGAGCAGTACTTC.

This chain links TRBV12-3 or TRBV12-4 with TRBJ2-3, with a possible D match to TRBD2 (6 bases). There are 14 residues in the CDR3. Trimming cost V 4 bases and J 2 bases, with 10 bases left between them. In DNA, the CDR3 is TGTGCCAGCAGTTCGGGACTTTTCACAGATACGCAGTATTTT. Amino acids: CASSSGLFTDTQYF.

This chain uses TRBV12-5 with TRBJ2-1; 12 bases are shared with TRBD2. CDR1 and CDR2 from the germline V gene are LGHNT and FRNRAP. This CDR3 region has 18 residues. The V and J ends lost 8 bases and 4 bases, in that order; junction bases with no gene match: 15. CDR3 region: CASSLGRSSGRDYNEQFF. The DNA of the CDR3 is TGTGCTAGTTCCCTTGGTCGATCTAGCGGGAGGGATTACAATGAGCAGTTCTTC.

V usage is TRBV6-4 and J usage is TRBJ2-1; no firm D call. The CDR3 totals 11 residues. Deletions cut 6 bases from V and 8 bases from J, with 8 bases between. Germline assignment: CDR1 MRHNA and CDR2 SNTAGT. The CDR3 bases are TGTGCCAGCAGGGAAACGGATGAGCAGTTCTTC. It translates to CASRETDEQFF.

This clonotype was seen many times. The chain uses TRBV28 and TRBJ2-7; 10 nucleotides match TRBD1. The CDR3 has 15 residues. V lost 4 bases to trimming and J lost 0 bases; unmatched junction nucleotides: 3. Germline values: CDR1 MDHEN, CDR2 SYDVKM. CDR3: CASSSGQGDSYEQYF. For the CDR3, the DNA is TGTGCCAGCAGTTCTGGACAGGGGGACTCCTACGAGCAGTACTTC.

This chain connects TRBV12-3 or TRBV12-4 to TRBJ1-4; D is uncertain. Trimming left V 1 base short and J 6 bases short, with 9 bases between. The CDR3 runs 14 residues. Written as DNA, the CDR3 is TGTGCCAGCAGTTTAGGAGGTGTCGATGAAAAACTGTTTTTT. Its protein is CASSLGGVDEKLFF.

This clonotype was picked up a small number of times. The gene calls are TRBV7-9 and TRBJ2-5; TRBD2 agrees at 7 bases. V shed 1 base and J 11 bases; nucleotides not matched to a gene: 16. The V gene's germline CDR1 is SEHNR and CDR2 FQNEAQ (reference sequence). The length of the CDR3 is 16 residues. The chain's CDR3 is CASSLVSGLGYNEQYF. Here the CDR3 DNA reads TGTGCCAGCAGCTTAGTTTCAGGACTAGGGTACAATGAGCAGTACTTC. Filled out from reference TRBV7-9 and TRBJ2-5, the complete variable domain reads DTGVSQNPRHKITKRGQNVTFRCDPISEHNRLYWYRQTLGQGPEFLTYFQNEAQLEKSRLLSDRFSAERPKGSFSTLEIQRTEQGDSAMYLCASSLVSGLGYNEQYFGPGTRLLVL.

The gene calls are TRBV27 and TRBJ1-2, with TRBD1 identical over 9 bases. Trimming took 6 bases from V and 7 from J; bases not matched to a gene: 9. The CDR3 spans 14 residues. From germline, CDR1 is MNHEY and CDR2 SMNVEV (reference sequence). CDR3 bases: TGTGCCAGCAGAACCAACCGGGACAGGGTTGGCTACACCTTC. Translation: CASRTNRDRVGYTF.

The chain couples TRBV7-2 to TRBJ1-6, with D perhaps TRBD1 (5 bases). The CDR3 runs to 15 residues. V lost 0 bases and J 8 bases, leaving 11 bases between the germline ends. In germline, CDR1 is SGHTA, CDR2 FQGNSA. As DNA, the CDR3 is TGTGCCAGCAGCTTAGCCGCGGGGACGGATTCACCCCTCCACTTT. Protein product: CASSLAAGTDSPLHF.

The rearrangement uses TRBV5-1 and TRBJ2-1; 11 bases line up with TRBD2. The end of the DNA aligns better with TRBJ2-7, so the J call may be wrong. The CDR3 length is 15 residues. From germline, CDR1 is SGHRS and CDR2 YFSETQ. The CDR3 is CASSSTSGRVHEQYF. CDR3 nucleotides: TGCGCCAGCAGCTCTACTAGCGGGAGAGTCCATGAGCAGTACTTC.

The chain is built from TRBV29-1 and TRBJ2-1, with D tentatively TRBD2 (7 bases). V was shortened by 1 base and J by 10 bases, with 17 bases between the two germline ends. This CDR3 comprises 14 residues. Germline V gives CDR1 SQVTM, CDR2 ANQGSEA. The chain's CDR3 is CSVEVVGGAYEQFF. The CDR3 coding sequence is TGCAGCGTTGAAGTAGTAGGGGGGGCCTACGAGCAGTTCTTC.

This clonotype was found a few times. The chain recombines TRBV15 with TRBJ2-5; no clear D. The germline gives CDR1 LNHNV, CDR2 YYDKDF (reference sequence). V was trimmed by 4 bases and J by 1 base, leaving 7 bases between them. The CDR3 length is 13 residues. The DNA for the CDR3 is TGTGCCACCAGCAACTCGATCCAAGAGACCCAGTACTTC. As protein: CATSNSIQETQYF.

The chain links TRBV29-1 to TRBJ1-1; no firm D call. Deletions cut 4 bases from V and 1 base from J, with 19 bases between. Per the germline V gene, CDR1 is SQVTM and CDR2 is ANQGSEA. CDR3 size: 16 residues. The DNA for the CDR3 is TGCAGCGTTGGGTTGGTGTATGGGGAAACGAACACTGAAGCTTTCTTT. Protein product: CSVGLVYGETNTEAFF.

The chain links TRBV6-6 to TRBJ2-5; 8 bases are shared with TRBD1. The germline CDR1 and CDR2 sequences are MNHNY and SVGAGI (reference sequence). With V trimmed by 8 bases and J by 5 bases, 7 bases remained unmatched. The CDR3 runs 13 residues. The CDR3 nucleotides read TGTGCCAGCCAGGGGGCAGGCATCGAGACCCAGTACTTC. Translated, it gives CASQGAGIETQYF.

The chain couples TRBV29-1 to TRBJ2-7; D is possibly TRBD2 (5 bases). Germline CDR1 and CDR2: SQVTM and ANQGSEA. The CDR3 totals 13 residues. V lost 3 bases and J 0 bases, leaving 9 bases between the germline ends. The CDR3 nucleotides read TGCAGCGTTGAGCAGGACTCCTCCTACGAGCAGTACTTC. Translated, it gives CSVEQDSSYEQYF.

The chain couples TRBV29-1 to TRBJ2-3; TRBD1 matches at 7 bases. CDR1 and CDR2 from the germline V gene are SQVTM and ANQGSEA. The junction had 0 bases not matched to a gene; V was cut back by 2 bases and J by 1 base. This CDR3 has 13 residues. CDR3: CSVETGGTDTQYF. CDR3 coding DNA: TGCAGCGTTGAAACAGGGGGCACAGATACGCAGTATTTT.

The J gene is TRBJ2-1, the V gene TRBV2; 9 bases match TRBD2. Germline values: CDR1 SNHLY, CDR2 FYNNEI. Losses at the gene ends were 2 bases for V and 3 bases for J; bases not matched to a gene: 11. The CDR3 extends over 18 amino acids. The DNA for the CDR3 is TGTGCCAGCAGTGAAATGAGGGCTAGCGGGGATTTCTACAATGAGCAGTTCTTC. This codes for CASSEMRASGDFYNEQFF.

This sequence joins TRBV12-3 or TRBV12-4 and TRBJ2-7; the match to TRBD1 covers 8 bases. V shed 6 bases, J shed 4 bases, and the junction held 11 bases outside the gene matches. The CDR3 spans 15 residues. CDR3 residues: CASRSTDRGSYEQYF. CDR3 in DNA: TGTGCCAGCAGAAGTACCGACAGGGGAAGTTACGAGCAGTACTTC.

This clonotype was detected only a few times. The germline gene is not matched at one end of the junction; a read error may be the cause. The chain has TRBV7-7 and TRBJ2-1, with 12 bases fitting TRBD2. Germline CDR1 reads SSHAT; CDR2 reads FNYEAQ (reference sequence). There are 14 residues in the CDR3. The CDR3 sequence: CASSPLAGGYEQFF. In DNA form, the CDR3 reads TGTGCTAGCAGCCCACTAGCGGGAGGCTATGAGCAGTTCTTC.

The gene calls are TRBV20-1 and TRBJ2-7; 7 bases are shared with TRBD1. The V and J ends lost 3 bases and 7 bases, in that order; junction bases with no gene match: 9. CDR3 length: 13 residues. Germline CDR1 and CDR2: DFQATT and SNEGSKA (reference sequence). The DNA for the CDR3 is TGCAGTGCTAGTCGACAGGGTATGGGAGAGCAGTACTTC. It is translated as CSASRQGMGEQYF.